The clone carrying this T cell receptor (beta chain) has just a few counts. This specimen belongs to a study of blood T cells in healthy people across ages. Germline CDR1 reads LGHDT; CDR2 reads YNNKEL (reference sequence). Deletions cut 10 bases from V and 1 base from J, with 13 bases between. The CDR3 sequence is 13 residues long. Combining a sample-barcoded 5' primer with a J-beta primer mix, a second PCR ran for about 7 to 11 cycles. TCRdb recomputed calls from the 5' RACE reads with MiXCR, one row per CDR3 protein. Of some 890,000 distinct CDR3 sequences listed, under 35% are singletons. These data also featured in a second study, about T cells of mothers and their children.

The sequence was obtained from a woman aged 40-49 years in good health. Sequencing input: blood. This rearrangement joins TRBV3-1 to TRBJ1-1; D gene ambiguous. CDR3 residues: CATQTSGNTEAFF. Written as DNA, the CDR3 is TGTGCCACACAGACGAGTGGGAACACTGAAGCTTTCTTT.